These T cell receptor beta chains were read from a single sample in a study of T-cell memory formation after mild COVID-19. MiXCR, run by TCRdb on the 5' RACE reads, gives a single entry per CDR3 protein. The data show 250,000 to 300,000 distinct CDR3 sequences, under 8.5% seen once. Specimen: PBMCs or a T cell subset sorted from them (not recorded which). The receptors stem from a man between 18 and 35 years old who had mild COVID-19 (a few samples of this study predate the infection). Cell type and time point are not known. Both conserved end residues are part of each CDR3. The order of the fields is D gene, J gene, V gene, clone size, CDR3 protein, CDR3 DNA. D genes are given only for firm matches. Clone sizes are given selectively: once, few, many, or a class where the clone is expanded.

>NA|TRBJ1-1|TRBV6-5|NA
CASLRGGTEAFF
TGTGCCAGCCTTAGGGGGGGTACTGAAGCTTTCTTT
>NA|TRBJ2-3|TRBV6-2/TRBV6-3|NA
CASSRDFLATDTQYF
TGTGCCAGCAGTCGGGACTTCCTCGCCACAGATACGCAGTATTTT
>NA|TRBJ1-6|TRBV27|few
CASSRSALLYNSPLHF
TGTGCCAGCAGCCGATCGGCACTTCTCTATAATTCACCCCTCCACTTT
>NA|TRBJ1-4|TRBV5-5|few
CASSLTTTNEKLFF
TGTGCCAGCAGCTTGACCACAACTAATGAAAAACTGTTTTTT
>NA|TRBJ2-7|TRBV18|many
CASSLGHAYEQYF
TGTGCCAGCTCACTCGGACATGCATACGAGCAGTACTTC
>NA|TRBJ2-7|TRBV12-5|many
CASGSSNGRRQYEQYF
TGTGCTAGTGGTTCATCCAACGGACGAAGACAGTACGAGCAGTACTTC
>NA|TRBJ2-5|TRBV27|few
CASSKEGRGETQYF
TGTGCCAGCAGTAAGGAGGGTAGGGGCGAGACCCAGTACTTC
>TRBD2|TRBJ2-7|TRBV14|many
CASSRTSAHEQYF
TGTGCCAGCAGCCGGACTAGCGCCCACGAGCAGTACTTC
>TRBD2|TRBJ2-5|TRBV5-1|NA
CASSTTSMETQYF
TGCGCCAGCAGCACGACTAGCATGGAGACCCAGTACTTC
>NA|TRBJ1-1|TRBV2|NA
CASSENSLTEAFF
TGTGCCAGCAGTGAAAACAGTCTCACTGAAGCTTTCTTT
>TRBD2|TRBJ2-1|TRBV6-2/TRBV6-3|NA
CASATSGNEQFF
TGTGCCAGCGCGACTAGCGGGAATGAGCAGTTCTTC
>NA|TRBJ1-1|TRBV6-6|NA
CASSYWGQNTEAFF
TGTGCCAGCAGTTACTGGGGACAGAACACTGAAGCTTTCTTT
>NA|TRBJ2-3|TRBV5-1|many
CASSNKGRGDTQYF
TGCGCCAGCAGCAACAAGGGAAGGGGGGATACGCAGTATTTT
>NA|TRBJ2-2|TRBV7-2|many
CASSLYVRTLNTGELFF
TGTGCCAGCAGCTTATACGTTCGGACATTGAACACCGGGGAGCTGTTTTTT
>NA|TRBJ1-3|TRBV5-1|many
CASSLDAGKKPGNTIYF
TGCGCCAGCAGCTTGGATGCGGGGAAGAAGCCTGGAAACACCATATATTTT
>TRBD1|TRBJ1-3|TRBV28|NA
CASSPGTGRYTGNTIYF
TGTGCCAGCAGCCCCGGGACAGGGCGTTATACTGGAAACACCATATATTTT
>NA|TRBJ2-3|TRBV12-3/TRBV12-4|many
CASTSGALGGDTQYF
TGTGCCAGCACCTCAGGGGCCTTGGGTGGAGATACGCAGTATTTT
>TRBD1|TRBJ1-1|TRBV27|NA
CASSISTGEHTEAFF
TGTGCCAGCAGCATCTCCACAGGGGAACACACTGAAGCTTTCTTT
>NA|TRBJ1-5|TRBV20-1|NA
CSARDRENQPQHF
TGCAGTGCCCGGGACCGAGAAAATCAGCCCCAGCATTTT
>NA|TRBJ2-3|TRBV20-1|NA
CSATVTGRDTQYF
TGCAGTGCTACCGTGACGGGAAGAGATACGCAGTATTTT
>TRBD1|TRBJ2-1|TRBV7-6|NA
CASSSLDRSGNEQFF
TGTGCCAGCAGCTCCCTGGACAGGTCAGGGAATGAGCAGTTCTTC
>NA|TRBJ2-3|TRBV29-1|NA
CSVGVIRDTQYF
TGCAGCGTTGGGGTTATCCGGGATACGCAGTATTTT
>NA|TRBJ2-3|TRBV6-5|few
CASSYSRRPSADTQYF
TGTGCCAGCAGTTACTCGCGGCGGCCCTCCGCAGATACGCAGTATTTT
>NA|TRBJ2-4|TRBV6-2/TRBV6-3|many
CASSVPAVIMTVLAKNIQYF
TGTGCCAGCAGTGTCCCTGCGGTGATAATGACAGTCCTAGCCAAAAACATTCAGTACTTC
>TRBD1|TRBJ1-6|TRBV5-1|few
CASRITGQGRDNSPLHF
TGCGCCAGCAGGATTACGGGACAGGGACGCGATAATTCACCCCTCCACTTT
>TRBD1|TRBJ1-3|TRBV7-2|many
CASSGRTGEGTIYF
TGTGCCAGCAGCGGACGGACAGGGGAGGGCACCATATATTTT
>NA|TRBJ2-1|TRBV7-9|NA
CASSGPGQGSYFEQFF
TGTGCCAGCAGCGGCCCCGGGCAGGGGAGTTACTTTGAGCAGTTCTTC
>TRBD1|TRBJ1-3|TRBV4-3|few
CASSQDTGAGNTIYF
TGCGCCAGCAGCCAAGATACAGGGGCTGGAAACACCATATATTTT
>NA|TRBJ1-5|TRBV12-3/TRBV12-4|NA
CASSSGQPRQPQHF
TGTGCCAGCAGTTCCGGACAACCGCGGCAGCCCCAGCATTTT
>NA|TRBJ2-1|TRBV7-3|NA
CASSPTPGLTYNEQFF
TGTGCCAGCAGTCCCACACCGGGACTGACGTACAATGAGCAGTTCTTC
>NA|TRBJ2-1|TRBV7-9|many
CASSTKRRLGNEQFF
TGTGCCAGCAGCACGAAACGGCGGCTGGGCAATGAGCAGTTCTTC
>NA|TRBJ2-2|TRBV28|many
CASSQGGDRTGELFF
TGTGCCAGCAGTCAAGGGGGGGACAGAACCGGGGAGCTGTTTTTT
>NA|TRBJ1-1|TRBV5-1|many
CASSPDKMNTEAFF
TGCGCCAGCAGCCCGGACAAGATGAACACTGAAGCTTTCTTT
>NA|TRBJ2-5|TRBV18|NA
CASSPGAMETQYF
TGTGCCAGCTCACCGGGAGCGATGGAGACCCAGTACTTC
>NA|TRBJ1-6|TRBV7-2|few
CASSLTAGRVNSPLHF
TGTGCCAGCAGCTTGACGGCCGGACGGGTAAATTCACCCCTCCACTTT
>NA|TRBJ2-4|TRBV4-2|many
CASSQDVEVGIQYF
TGTGCCAGCAGCCAAGACGTGGAGGTGGGCATTCAGTACTTC
>NA|TRBJ1-5|TRBV20-1|NA
CSARRAGPENQPQHF
TGCAGTGCCCGTAGGGCGGGGCCGGAAAATCAGCCCCAGCATTTT
>NA|TRBJ2-6|TRBV5-1|many
CASSRVPTGANVLTF
TGCGCCAGCAGCAGGGTACCAACCGGGGCCAACGTCCTGACTTTC
>NA|TRBJ2-3|TRBV9|few
CASSVGGANTQYF
TGTGCCAGCAGCGTAGGGGGGGCTAATACGCAGTATTTT
>NA|TRBJ2-3|TRBV7-2|NA
CASSPNLRDTQYF
TGTGCCAGCAGCCCCAATTTGAGGGATACGCAGTATTTT
>TRBD1|TRBJ2-6|TRBV4-3|few
CASSQTGQGVFSGANVLTF
TGCGCCAGCAGCCAGACCGGACAGGGGGTCTTCTCTGGGGCCAACGTCCTGACTTTC
>NA|TRBJ1-6|TRBV7-2|few
CASSPTAMSSYNSPLHF
TGTGCCAGCAGCCCGACAGCCATGAGCTCCTATAATTCACCCCTCCACTTT
>NA|TRBJ2-4|TRBV3-1|NA
CASSLTGTFNIQYF
TGTGCCAGCAGCCTTACCGGGACTTTCAACATTCAGTACTTC
>TRBD1|TRBJ1-5|TRBV4-1|NA
CASSHGVQGGRGQPQHF
TGCGCCAGCAGCCATGGTGTACAGGGGGGGCGAGGTCAGCCCCAGCATTTT
>TRBD1|TRBJ2-7|TRBV18|NA
CASSHSSGQGIYEQYF
TGTGCCAGCTCACATAGCTCAGGACAGGGGATATACGAGCAGTACTTC